One and the same sample provided the 5 T cell receptor beta chains below, sequenced in a study of blood T cells in healthy people across ages. A sample-barcoded 5' primer and a J-beta primer mix were used in a second PCR of roughly 7 to 11 cycles. One entry per CDR3 protein, called by TCRdb with MiXCR from the 5' RACE reads. The table includes about 900,000 distinct CDR3 sequences, about 59% detected once. The specimen was blood. The receptors stem from a man aged 25-45 years in good health.

This chain links TRBV20-1 with TRBJ1-5; the match to TRBD1 covers 7 bases. This CDR3 region has 11 residues. In germline, CDR1 is DFQATT, CDR2 SNEGSKA (reference sequence). V lost 5 bases to trimming and J lost 7 bases; unmatched junction nucleotides: 2. This CDR3 is CSAGQAQPQHF. CDR3 nucleotides: TGCAGTGCTGGACAGGCCCAGCCCCAGCATTTT.

The CDR3 DNA reads TGCAGTGCCGCATCTTCGGCAGCGGGGGGATTCTCCTACGAGCAGTACTTC. Amino acids: CSAASSAAGGFSYEQYF. This chain links TRBV20-1 with TRBJ2-7; 9 bases fit TRBD2. CDR1 DFQATT and CDR2 SNEGSKA come from the germline V gene (reference sequence). The V and J ends lost 6 bases and 0 bases, in that order; junction bases with no gene match: 15. The CDR3 is 17 residues long.

This chain links TRBV2 with TRBJ2-3, with 9 bases aligning to TRBD2. The germline V gene encodes CDR1 SNHLY and CDR2 FYNNEI. This CDR3 has 18 residues. The CDR3 nucleotides are TGTGCGCGCCGACTTGTCCCCGGAGCGGGGGGAGGCGCAGATACGCAGTATTTT. Its translation is CARRLVPGAGGGADTQYF. Looking up the rest from reference TRBV2 and TRBJ2-3 gives the full variable domain: EPEVTQTPSHQVTQMGQEVILRCVPISNHLYFYWYRQILGQKVEFLVSFYNNEISEKSEIFDDQFSVERPDGSNFTLKIRSTKLEDSAMYFCARRLVPGAGGGADTQYFGPGTRLTVL.

This clonotype was detected only a few times. The J gene is TRBJ1-5, the V gene TRBV20-1; no clear D gene. This CDR3 region has 16 residues. Trimming removed 5 bases from V and 8 bases from J, with 25 bases in between. Germline CDR1 is DFQATT and CDR2 is SNEGSKA (reference sequence). The CDR3 here is CSALEPPVRLREPQHF. Written as DNA, the CDR3 is TGCAGTGCTCTAGAGCCGCCGGTGCGCCTCCGGGAGCCCCAGCATTTT.

This chain connects TRBV29-1 to TRBJ2-5, with D possibly called TRBD1 or TRBD2 (5 bases each). CDR3 length: 14 amino acids. Germline CDR1 is SQVTM and CDR2 is ANQGSEA. Trimming removed 4 bases at V and 11 bases at J, with 23 bases between. DNA of the CDR3: TGCAGCGTTGCCCAGGGACGGCGAGGGGATGAGCAGTACTTC. This gives the protein CSVAQGRRGDEQYF.